The 17 T cell receptor beta chains in this list originate from one sample, sequenced in a study of T cell repertoires in cytomegalovirus infection (dated by TCRdb to between 2018 and 2021). These reads were obtained on an Illumina HiSeq 1500. TCRdb applied fastp at Q25 and MiXCR to the public reads, then kept only in-frame beta chains. Merged by CDR3 protein, the rows form single entries marked with the most common genes and DNA. Within this sample are around 800,000 distinct CDR3 sequences, with 32% of them counted one time only. The leading ten clones occupy around 12% of the sample. The treatment or condition tag for this specimen amounts to: in vitro stimulation with specific CMV peptide epitopes to enrich CMV-specific T cells. These TCRs' antigens remain unknown. This sample comprised cultured CD8+ T cells from PBMCs, obtained from culture after CMV antigen stimulation. The receptors derive from a human donor in good health (CMV status not recorded). Some clones in this sample may be carry-over from other donors' samples.

With regard to this clonotype: A much larger clonotype is one base distant, so this may be a read error. Because the CDR3 is missing its conserved closing phenylalanine or tryptophan, this is likely a read error. This chain links TRBV7-2 with TRBJ2-2, with D hard to call. Germline CDR1 and CDR2: SGHTA and FQGNSA. This CDR3 spans 17 amino acids. V was shortened by 11 bases and J by 6 bases, with 28 bases between the two germline ends. In DNA form, the CDR3 reads TGTGCCGTTTCTATGCCCCGAACCTCTATTAATTCCGGGGAGCTGTTTTAT. Its translation: CAVSMPRTSINSGELFY.

The rearrangement joins TRBV6-5 to TRBJ2-6; D is possibly TRBD1 (6 bases). The V gene's germline CDR1 is MNHEY and CDR2 SVGAGI. The V and J ends lost 2 bases and 0 bases respectively, with 14 bases between them. The CDR3 consists of 18 residues. CDR3 region: CASSYPGTPNSGANVLTF. CDR3 sequence (DNA): TGTGCCAGCAGTTACCCTGGGACACCCAACTCTGGGGCCAACGTCCTGACTTTC.

The genes are TRBV6-1 and TRBJ2-7; 8 bases line up with TRBD1. The V and J ends lost 5 bases and 2 bases, in that order; junction bases with no gene match: 8. The germline CDR1 and CDR2 sequences are MNHNS and SASEGT. This CDR3 comprises 15 residues. Written as DNA, the CDR3 is TGTGCCAGCAGTCTTTCTGGGACAGGCCCCTACGAGCAGTACTTC. Its protein is CASSLSGTGPYEQYF.

The chain combines TRBV7-6 with TRBJ2-5, with D perhaps matching TRBD1 (5 bases). The CDR3 covers 15 residues. CDR1 is SGHVS and CDR2 is FNYEAQ in the germline V gene. V was trimmed by 5 bases and J by 1 base, leaving 14 bases between them. CDR3 in DNA: TGTGCCAGCAGCCTTTTACCAGGGTCCCAAGAGACCCAGTACTTC. This translates into CASSLLPGSQETQYF.

The V gene is TRBV7-2, the J gene TRBJ2-1, with no clear D. V lost 5 bases and J lost 0, with 11 bases in between. This CDR3 is 15 amino acids long. Germline V gene lookup returns CDR1 SGHTA and CDR2 FQGNSA. The CDR3 bases are TGTGCCAGCAGCCTAGAGAAAGGCTCCTACAATGAGCAGTTCTTC. This gives the protein CASSLEKGSYNEQFF. The whole variable domain, remainder taken from reference TRBV7-2 and TRBJ2-1, is GAGVSQSPSNKVTEKGKDVELRCDPISGHTALYWYRQSLGQGLEFLIYFQGNSAPDKSGLPSDRFSAERTGGSVSTLTIQRTQQEDSAVYLCASSLEKGSYNEQFFGPGTRLTVL.

V gene TRBV19 combines with J gene TRBJ2-1; possibly TRBD2 for D (5 bases). Germline V gives CDR1 LNHDA, CDR2 SQIVND (reference sequence). V was cut by 5 bases and J by 2 bases, with 16 bases left in between. The CDR3 extends over 16 amino acids. The CDR3 DNA reads as TGTGCCAGTAGTCCCTCAGGCGGGCGAGCCTACAATGAGCAGTTCTTC. As protein: CASSPSGGRAYNEQFF.

The rearrangement uses TRBV7-9 and TRBJ2-4; TRBD1 aligns across 8 bases. The CDR3 extends over 15 amino acids. Trimming cost V 2 bases and J 7 bases; bases outside gene matches: 7. CDR1 and CDR2 (germline): SEHNR, FQNEAQ (reference sequence). The CDR3 reads CASSLTETGVNIQYF. CDR3 bases: TGTGCCAGCAGCTTAACGGAGACAGGGGTGAACATTCAGTACTTC.

The rearrangement joins TRBV7-2 to TRBJ2-4; D may correspond to TRBD1 or TRBD2 (5 bases each). Germline V gives CDR1 SGHTA, CDR2 FQGNSA. CDR3 length: 15 amino acids. Deletions cut 5 bases from V and 0 bases from J, with 11 bases between. The CDR3 region has the DNA TGTGCCAGCAGCCCAGGGACGTTAGCCAAAAACATTCAGTACTTC. Translating it yields CASSPGTLAKNIQYF.

This clonotype was counted many times. This chain connects TRBV7-3 to TRBJ2-1; D perhaps matches TRBD1 (5 bases). Germline V gene data show CDR1 as SGHTA and CDR2 as FQGTGA. The V gene lost 5 bases and the J gene lost 3 bases, with 17 bases spanning the gap. The CDR3 extends over 16 amino acids. As DNA, the CDR3 is TGTGCCAGCAGCCCGGAAGGGGTTAGTGACTACAATGAGCAGTTCTTC. This gives the protein CASSPEGVSDYNEQFF.

This clonotype was picked up a small number of times. This chain uses TRBV6-1 with TRBJ1-1; no firm D call. V gave up 6 bases and J gave up 4 bases, with 12 bases separating them. Germline lookup yields CDR1 MNHNS and CDR2 SASEGT. The CDR3 is 13 residues long. CDR3 bases: TGTGCCAGCAGACTAGCCTGGGGCACTGAAGCTTTCTTT. Encoded protein: CASRLAWGTEAFF.

This clonotype was seen repeatedly, ten times or more. The chain has TRBV7-2 and TRBJ1-2, with 7 bases that match TRBD1. Trimming removed 5 bases from V and 6 bases from J; junction bases left unmatched: 18. The CDR3 is 17 amino acids. The germline V gene encodes CDR1 SGHTA and CDR2 FQGNSA. The CDR3 loop is CASSTRPSGTASDGYTF. CDR3 sequence (DNA): TGTGCCAGCAGCACCCGACCTTCCGGGACAGCCTCTGATGGCTACACCTTC.

The chain employs TRBV29-1 and TRBJ2-7; D tentatively reads TRBD1 or TRBD2 (5 bases each). Trimming pared 4 bases from V and 1 base from J, leaving 17 bases between. Germline V gives CDR1 SQVTM, CDR2 ANQGSEA. The CDR3 has 15 amino acids. The CDR3, as DNA: TGCAGCGTTGGGGGGATTGGGGACGGATCCTACGAGCAGTACTTC. It is translated as CSVGGIGDGSYEQYF.

This clonotype was seen a handful of times. The rearrangement links TRBV4-1 to TRBJ1-5, with TRBD1 matching 7 bases. Germline CDR1 reads MGHRA; CDR2 reads YSYEKL. V was pared by 0 bases and J by 7 bases, with 6 bases of the junction left unmatched. This CDR3 contains 15 residues. Written as DNA, the CDR3 is TGCGCCAGCAGCCAAGAAGACAGGGAGTACCAGCCCCAGCATTTT. Translated, it gives CASSQEDREYQPQHF.

V gene TRBV13 combines with J gene TRBJ2-2; no clear D gene. The CDR3 runs 14 residues. V lost 0 bases to trimming and J lost 7 bases, with 9 bases between them. The germline gives CDR1 PRHDT, CDR2 FYEKMQ (reference sequence). The CDR3 reads CASSLGGIGGELFF. In DNA, the CDR3 is TGTGCCAGCAGCTTAGGCGGAATCGGCGGGGAGCTGTTTTTT.

The chain carries TRBV20-1 and TRBJ1-1; no firm D call. V was pared by 7 bases and J by 0 bases, with 15 bases between. Looked up from germline, CDR1 is DFQATT and CDR2 is SNEGSKA (reference sequence). CDR3 length: 14 residues. CDR3 nucleotides: TGCAGTGTCCTCGGCCGATCAATGAACACTGAAGCTTTCTTT. It translates to CSVLGRSMNTEAFF.

CDR3 residues: CAISDRINTEAFF. As DNA, the CDR3 is TGTGCCATCAGTGATAGGATAAACACTGAAGCTTTCTTT. V usage is TRBV10-3 and J usage is TRBJ1-1; no reliable D call. Germline values: CDR1 ENHRY, CDR2 SYGVKD. This CDR3 contains 13 residues. V dropped 3 bases and J dropped 2 bases, with 7 bases sitting between them.

This chain links TRBV27 with TRBJ1-5; D is uncertain. V was trimmed by 3 bases and J by 0 bases, leaving 6 bases between them. Germline V gives CDR1 MNHEY, CDR2 SMNVEV (reference sequence). The CDR3 has 14 residues. The CDR3 coding sequence is TGTGCCAGCAGTTTGTTGGTTAGCAATCAGCCCCAGCATTTT. Translating it yields CASSLLVSNQPQHF.